The 3 T cell receptor beta chains below come from one sample, sequenced in a study of blood T cells in healthy people across ages (dated by TCRdb to between 2014 and 2017). Library construction relied on 5' RACE. Sequencing took place on an Illumina HiSeq 2500. A second PCR of about 7 to 12 cycles was run with a J-beta primer mix and a sample-barcoded 5' primer. TCRdb reprocessed the public reads (quality trimming at Q25 with fastp, clone calling with MiXCR) and kept in-frame beta chains. Every CDR3 protein is listed once, alongside the most common genes and DNA of its rows. A total of hundreds of thousands of distinct CDR3 sequences appear in this sample, roughly 30% of them only once. About 15% of the sample is taken by the ten largest. The source material was blood. These receptors all come from a woman of 80 years or more in good health.

This chain connects TRBV27 to TRBJ1-2; no reliable D call. Trimming left V 5 bases short and J 1 base short, with 11 bases between. CDR1 MNHEY and CDR2 SMNVEV come from the germline V gene (reference sequence). The CDR3 totals 14 residues. CDR3 sequence (DNA): TGTGCCAGCAGTCCCGACTCACTTAACTATGGCTACACCTTC. This codes for CASSPDSLNYGYTF.

This clonotype has a count of ten or more. The J gene is TRBJ1-5, the V gene TRBV7-2; D not resolved. Germline V lookup: CDR1 SGHTA, CDR2 FQGNSA. V was trimmed by 2 bases and J by 4 bases, leaving 12 bases between them. This CDR3 is 15 amino acids long. CDR3 bases: TGTGCCAGCAGCTTAAGCACAGTGCGGAATCAGCCCCAGCATTTT. Its protein is CASSLSTVRNQPQHF.

This clonotype came up many times. This sequence joins TRBV24-1 and TRBJ1-5, with 9 bases that match TRBD1. This CDR3 comprises 15 residues. Trimming took 6 bases from V and 6 from J; bases not matched to a gene: 8. Per germline, CDR1 KGHDR and CDR2 SFDVKD. CDR3: CATSPGTGFGQPQHF. The CDR3, as DNA: TGTGCCACCAGTCCCGGGACAGGGTTTGGTCAGCCCCAGCATTTT.